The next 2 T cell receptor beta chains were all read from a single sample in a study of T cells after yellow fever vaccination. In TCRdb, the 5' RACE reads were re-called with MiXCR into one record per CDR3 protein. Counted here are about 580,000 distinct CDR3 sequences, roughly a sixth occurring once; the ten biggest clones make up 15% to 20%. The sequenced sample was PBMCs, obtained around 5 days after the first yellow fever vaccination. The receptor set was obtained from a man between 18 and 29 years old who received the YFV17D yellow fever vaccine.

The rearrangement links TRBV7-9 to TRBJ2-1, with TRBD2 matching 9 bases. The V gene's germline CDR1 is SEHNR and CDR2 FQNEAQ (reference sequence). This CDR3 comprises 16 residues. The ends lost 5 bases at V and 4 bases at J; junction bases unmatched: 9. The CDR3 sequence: CASSPEGGGVYNEQFF. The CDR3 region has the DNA TGTGCCAGCAGCCCAGAAGGCGGGGGGGTTTACAATGAGCAGTTCTTC.

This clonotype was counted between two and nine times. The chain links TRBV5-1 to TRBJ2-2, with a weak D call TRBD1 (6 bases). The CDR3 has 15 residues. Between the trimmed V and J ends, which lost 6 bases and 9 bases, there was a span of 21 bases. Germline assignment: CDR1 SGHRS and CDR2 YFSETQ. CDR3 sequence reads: CASNPQDSVFRELFF. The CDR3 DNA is TGCGCCAGCAATCCCCAGGACAGTGTGTTCCGGGAGCTGTTTTTT.